Listed below are T cell receptor beta chains from one sample, sequenced in a study of T cell responses to AZD1222 COVID-19 vaccine. The table came from immunoSEQ multiplex PCR; TCRdb's copy has only in-frame clones and leaves some out. The table lists 150,000 or so clones, roughly 90% of them singletons. The source material was peripheral blood, sampled on day 0 of AZD1222 vaccination. The receptors shown here come from an adult in good health. The conserved cysteine and the conserved F or W are not part of the CDR3 here. The order of the fields is J gene, clone size, V gene, CDR3 protein. Size tells how often a clone was seen (once, few, many) or the class of an expanded clone, and some rows leave it out.

j_gene: TRBJ2-1; abundance: NA; v_gene: TRBV7-2; CDR3aa: ASSLHQGNSYNEQF
j_gene: TRBJ2-2; abundance: NA; v_gene: TRBV13; CDR3aa: ASQWRGFAGELF
j_gene: TRBJ1-4; abundance: NA; v_gene: TRBV5-1; CDR3aa: ASTSGWTNEKLF
j_gene: TRBJ2-7; abundance: once; v_gene: TRBV6-5; CDR3aa: ASSYSLVRDPQY
j_gene: TRBJ2-2; abundance: once; v_gene: TRBV3-1/TRBV3-2; CDR3aa: ASSQVLAGAGGTGELF
j_gene: TRBJ2-7; abundance: NA; v_gene: TRBV30; CDR3aa: AWRGDRDEQY
j_gene: TRBJ1-1; abundance: NA; v_gene: TRBV10-2; CDR3aa: PTPQQGGNTEAF
j_gene: TRBJ1-5; abundance: NA; v_gene: TRBV4-3; CDR3aa: ASSQDIRTLRQPQH
j_gene: TRBJ1-6; abundance: NA; v_gene: TRBV5-6; CDR3aa: ASSSSFSGNSPLH
j_gene: TRBJ1-6; abundance: NA; v_gene: TRBV6-5; CDR3aa: ASIEGYNSPLH
j_gene: TRBJ2-1; abundance: once; v_gene: TRBV7-9; CDR3aa: AGQNGNEQF
j_gene: TRBJ2-7; abundance: few; v_gene: TRBV6-7; CDR3aa: ASSYPGSPAYEQY
j_gene: TRBJ2-1; abundance: NA; v_gene: TRBV7-9; CDR3aa: ASSAEASSYNEQF
j_gene: TRBJ1-2; abundance: NA; v_gene: TRBV5-1; CDR3aa: ASSSHNRGDYGYT
j_gene: TRBJ1-5; abundance: NA; v_gene: TRBV11-3; CDR3aa: ASSLGGSNQPQH
j_gene: TRBJ2-3; abundance: NA; v_gene: TRBV7-3; CDR3aa: ASSLTGGGNTDTQY
j_gene: TRBJ2-7; abundance: NA; v_gene: TRBV7-2; CDR3aa: ASSQDGVLDEQY
j_gene: TRBJ1-2; abundance: NA; v_gene: TRBV4-2; CDR3aa: ASSQDPGVRDYGYT
j_gene: TRBJ1-2; abundance: once; v_gene: TRBV28; CDR3aa: ASSVPGQGRGYT
j_gene: TRBJ2-2; abundance: NA; v_gene: TRBV9; CDR3aa: ASSPLGSSPNTGELF
j_gene: TRBJ1-5; abundance: NA; v_gene: TRBV5-6; CDR3aa: ASSAGTPSNQPQH
j_gene: TRBJ2-2; abundance: NA; v_gene: TRBV5-1; CDR3aa: ASRRVAGTGELF
j_gene: TRBJ2-7; abundance: NA; v_gene: TRBV6-5; CDR3aa: ASRHPQISYEQY